This T cell receptor beta chain was captured by sequencing in a study of blood T cell repertoires in COVID-19. Deletions cut 4 bases from V and 1 base from J, with 15 bases between. The CDR3 totals 16 residues. Germline V gene lookup returns CDR1 SGDLS and CDR2 YYNGEE. Clones were read by immunoSEQ multiplex PCR, and TCRdb kept only the in-frame ones, dropping some. This table has about 68,000 clones, nearly 80% appearing once. The sequence was collected from a human donor in a cohort sampled during active COVID-19. The rearrangement links TRBV9 to TRBJ2-4; the D gene is possibly TRBD2 (6 bases). Source material: peripheral blood. CDR3: CASSPPGVGAKNIQYF. In nucleotides, the CDR3 is TGTGCCAGCAGCCCCCCGGGGGTGGGGGCCAAAAACATTCAGTACTTC.